The T cell receptor (beta chain) under discussion was sequenced for a study of neurological immune-mediated disorders. Study conclusions and caveats: Expansion of TCR clones was greatest in HTLV-1-associated myelopathy and smallest in multiple sclerosis, where it fell below that of healthy controls.

At least ten counts were recorded for this clonotype. The antigen is unknown. TCRdb independently ran MiXCR on the 5' RACE reads; one entry per CDR3 protein. The table includes 84,000 or so distinct CDR3 sequences, about a tenth detected once. CDR3 length: 15 residues. Germline CDR1 and CDR2: SEHNR and FQNEAQ (reference sequence). Deletions cut 3 bases from V and 4 bases from J, with 15 bases between. The study built unsorted libraries from 2 million PBMCs kept at -80 C. This chain connects TRBV7-9 to TRBJ1-1; tentatively, D is TRBD1 (6 bases). What was sequenced was PBMCs. This TCR came from a man aged 40-50 years in good health. In DNA form, the CDR3 reads TGTGCCAGCAGCTTGGCCCAGGGGAGTCTCACTGAAGCTTTCTTT. Its translation: CASSLAQGSLTEAFF.